The 15 T cell receptor beta chains presented below share a single source sample, sequenced in a study of T cell responses to AZD1222 COVID-19 vaccine. Clones were sequenced by immunoSEQ multiplex PCR, and TCRdb holds only the in-frame ones, with some missing. Among 95,000 to 150,000 clones listed, approximately 85% were seen once. The source material was peripheral blood, sampled on day 0 of AZD1222 vaccination. These receptors came from an adult in good health.

The chain combines TRBV18 with TRBJ2-3, with no clear D. This CDR3 spans 12 amino acids. V shed 4 bases and J shed 8 bases, with 10 bases lying between them. From germline, CDR1 is KGHSH and CDR2 LQKENI. The DNA of the CDR3 is TGTGCCAGCTCACGCTATATTGGTACGCAGTATTTT. This sequence encodes CASSRYIGTQYF. Supplemented by reference TRBV18 and TRBJ2-3, the full variable domain reads NAGVMQNPRHLVRRRGQEARLRCSPMKGHSHVYWYRQLPEEGLKFMVYLQKENIIDESGMPKERFSAEFPKEGPSILRIQQVVRGDSAAYFCASSRYIGTQYFGPGTRLTVL.

The chain employs TRBV14 and TRBJ2-7, with 10 bases aligning to TRBD1. V gave up 5 bases and J gave up 4 bases; unmatched junction bases: 11. This CDR3 spans 16 amino acids. Germline V gene sequence: CDR1 SGHDN, CDR2 FVKESK. The CDR3 region is CASSSPPGQGMYEQYF. Written as DNA, the CDR3 is TGTGCCAGCAGCTCCCCGCCGGGACAGGGGATGTACGAGCAGTACTTC. Complete variable domain (other parts from reference TRBV14 and TRBJ2-7): EAGVTQFPSHSVIEKGQTVTLRCDPISGHDNLYWYRRVMGKEIKFLLHFVKESKQDESGMPNNRFLAERTGGTYSTLKVQPAELEDSGVYFCASSSPPGQGMYEQYFGPGTRLTVT.

This chain links TRBV3-1 (or the pseudogene TRBV3-2) with TRBJ2-2; the match to TRBD1 covers 11 bases. The CDR3 contains 16 residues. Germline CDR1 reads LGHDT; CDR2 reads YNNKEL (reference sequence). The J segment lost 6 bases and the V segment lost 4 bases, leaving 7 bases of the junction unmatched. The CDR3 here is CASSLRTGGDSGELFF. Written as DNA, the CDR3 is TGTGCCAGCAGCCTCCGGACAGGGGGCGATTCCGGGGAGCTGTTTTTT.

This clone appeared a single time. The CDR3 loop reads CASSLRLGGGHSSGNTIYF. DNA for the CDR3: TGTGCCAGCAGCTTAAGGTTAGGGGGCGGACACTCCTCTGGAAACACCATATATTTT. The chain links TRBV11-3 to TRBJ1-3; 7 nucleotides line up with TRBD1. The J segment lost 0 bases and the V segment lost 2 bases, leaving 13 bases of the junction unmatched. There are 19 residues in the CDR3. CDR1 and CDR2 (germline): SGHNT, YENEEA.

The chain combines TRBV9 with TRBJ1-2, with no clear D. Germline V gene lookup returns CDR1 SGDLS and CDR2 YYNGEE. Trimming stripped 0 bases from V and 1 base from J, with 4 bases between. This CDR3 is built from 13 residues. CDR3 sequence (DNA): TGTGCCAGCAGCGTAGCGGTTAACTATGGCTACACCTTC. Its protein is CASSVAVNYGYTF.

The gene calls are TRBV7-2 and TRBJ2-3; TRBD2 agrees at 8 bases. The CDR3 spans 15 residues. V shed 5 bases, J shed 3 bases, and the junction held 7 bases outside the gene matches. Germline values: CDR1 SGHTA, CDR2 FQGNSA. The CDR3 DNA sequence: TGTGCCAGCAGCCTGGGACTAGGGGGGACAGATACGCAGTATTTT. This sequence encodes CASSLGLGGTDTQYF.

This rearrangement joins TRBV24-1 to TRBJ1-1, with D tentatively TRBD1 (5 bases). Trimming removed 9 bases at V and 4 bases at J, with 11 bases between. The CDR3 is made up of 12 amino acids. Germline lookup yields CDR1 KGHDR and CDR2 SFDVKD. CDR3 coding DNA: TGTGCCACCCGCTCGGGGGGCACTGAAGCTTTCTTT. The encoded protein is CATRSGGTEAFF.

This rearrangement joins TRBV11-2 to TRBJ1-5; D perhaps matches TRBD1 (5 bases). Between the trimmed V and J ends, which lost 0 bases and 7 bases, there was a span of 10 bases. Germline V gene sequence: CDR1 SGHAT, CDR2 FQNNGV. The length of the CDR3 is 14 residues. This CDR3 is CASSLEPGLQPQHF. The CDR3 nucleotides read TGTGCCAGCAGCTTAGAACCAGGGCTGCAGCCCCAGCATTTT.

This clone was seen just once. The rearrangement joins TRBV5-6 to TRBJ2-7; 13 bases match TRBD2. With 5 bases clipped from V and 8 bases from J, the junction kept 4 bases outside the gene matches. This CDR3 contains 13 residues. Germline values: CDR1 SGHDT, CDR2 YYEEEE. CDR3 sequence reads: CASRSGTSGKQYF. The CDR3 bases are TGTGCCAGCAGGTCCGGGACTAGCGGGAAGCAGTACTTC. Drawing the rest from reference TRBV5-6 and TRBJ2-7, the complete variable domain is DAGVTQSPTHLIKTRGQQVTLRCSPKSGHDTVSWYQQALGQGPQFIFQYYEEEERQRGNFPDRFSGHQFPNYSSELNVNALLLGDSALYLCASRSGTSGKQYFGPGTRLTVT.

The chain combines TRBV3-1 (or the pseudogene TRBV3-2) with TRBJ2-5; D tentatively reads TRBD1 or TRBD2 (6 bases each). CDR3 size: 13 residues. Germline V lookup: CDR1 LGHDT, CDR2 YNNKEL (reference sequence). V was pared by 4 bases and J by 3 bases, with 9 bases between. CDR3 loop: CASSPRGEETQYF. In nucleotides, the CDR3 is TGTGCCAGCAGCCCGAGGGGGGAAGAGACCCAGTACTTC.

V is TRBV27 and J is TRBJ2-7, with D perhaps being TRBD1 or TRBD2 (5 bases each). The CDR3 has 14 residues. Trimming left V 3 bases short and J 2 bases short, with 11 bases between. From germline, CDR1 is MNHEY and CDR2 SMNVEV (reference sequence). Written as DNA, the CDR3 is TGTGCCAGCAGTTTTCGGGACGGTGCCTACGAGCAGTACTTC. This gives the protein CASSFRDGAYEQYF.

This chain links TRBV15 with TRBJ1-2; tentatively, D is TRBD1 (5 bases). The CDR3 covers 17 residues. Germline loops: CDR1 LNHNV, CDR2 YYDKDF (reference sequence). V lost 5 bases, J lost 4 bases, and 23 bases lay in between. CDR3 coding DNA: TGTGCCACCAGCCCACGTAAGGGCCCAGGGTTGGGCTATGGCTACACCTTC. It yields the protein CATSPRKGPGLGYGYTF.

The chain employs TRBV3-1 (or the pseudogene TRBV3-2) and TRBJ1-4, with D possibly TRBD1 on 6 matching bases. Trimming cost V 1 base and J 4 bases, with 16 bases left between them. Germline V lookup: CDR1 LGHDT, CDR2 YNNKEL (reference sequence). The CDR3 is 17 amino acids. The CDR3 loop reads CASSQARPGGRNEKLFF. The DNA for the CDR3 is TGTGCCAGCAGCCAAGCCCGACCGGGGGGCCGTAATGAAAAACTGTTTTTT.

The rearrangement links TRBV19 to TRBJ2-7; 7 bases fit TRBD1. The germline V gene encodes CDR1 LNHDA and CDR2 SQIVND (reference sequence). Trimming took 3 bases from V and 4 from J; bases not matched to a gene: 3. CDR3 size: 13 residues. The CDR3 DNA reads as TGTGCCAGTAGTATCAACAGGGGTTACGAGCAGTACTTC. This encodes CASSINRGYEQYF.

This chain connects TRBV2 to TRBJ2-7, with TRBD1 matching over 9 bases. Looked up from germline, CDR1 is SNHLY and CDR2 is FYNNEI. V shed 3 bases, J shed 4 bases, and the junction held 4 bases outside the gene matches. This CDR3 region has 14 residues. CDR3 DNA sequence: TGTGCCAGCAGTGACGAACAGGGGGCTTACGAGCAGTACTTC. Translated, it gives CASSDEQGAYEQYF. The full variable domain, with the rest looked up from reference TRBV2 and TRBJ2-7, is EPEVTQTPSHQVTQMGQEVILRCVPISNHLYFYWYRQILGQKVEFLVSFYNNEISEKSEIFDDQFSVERPDGSNFTLKIRSTKLEDSAMYFCASSDEQGAYEQYFGPGTRLTVT.